The present entry profiles one T cell receptor beta chain with its context. Its specificity is not known. This sample was included in a study of cytomegalovirus exposure and HLA in healthy donors. Overall study context: The roughly 110 validation repertoires were produced on the same platform as the 650 or so repertoires of the first cohort. This was reported in a later analysis. Study-level results: Three chains linked to CMV were shown in vitro to be specific for CMV antigens. High specificity and sensitivity for cytomegalovirus status were reported for the classifier. According to a later analysis, TCR clusters from the first cohort tended to co-occur in the roughly 110 validation repertoires.

Trimming took off 5 bases at V and 5 bases at J, with 6 bases between the two ends. Per the germline V gene, CDR1 is SGHDN and CDR2 is FVKESK. The CDR3 totals 11 residues. Repertoires were generated with immunoSEQ multiplex PCR, while TCRdb's copy carries only in-frame clones and drops some. The data hold 100,000 to 150,000 clones, with roughly 89% observed a single time. The sequence was collected from a man in his thirties or forties in good health and CMV-seronegative. The material sequenced was PBMCs. This chain links TRBV14 with TRBJ2-5, with D perhaps TRBD1 (5 bases). The CDR3 nucleotides are TGTGCCAGCAGCTCAGGGGAGACCCAGTACTTC. Amino acids: CASSSGETQYF.